These T cell receptor beta chains were read from a single sample in a study of graft-versus-host responses after intestinal transplantation. Using immunoSEQ multiplex PCR, the repertoire was profiled, and TCRdb retains in-frame clones only, with some absent. This sample carries more than 65,000 clones, 85% to 90% of them seen once, and the ten largest clones take 0.3% to 0.4%. These receptors' antigens are unknown. Sample: unstimulated CD4+ T cells sorted from spleen or lymph node cells, taken before intestinal transplant. The receptors stem from a human donor who received an intestinal transplant. CDR3s include the opening cysteine and the closing phenylalanine or tryptophan. A D gene is named only where the DNA matches it firmly. Only some rows state a clone size, as once, few, many or a class for expanded clones.

d_call j_call clone_size v_call cdr3_aa cdr3_nt
. TRBJ1-2 . TRBV6-1 CASSEQTEYYGYTF TGTGCCAGCAGTGAACAGACAGAGTACTATGGCTACACCTTC
TRBD1 TRBJ1-1 . TRBV30 CAWSSWTGTGMNTEAFF TGTGCCTGGAGTTCCTGGACAGGGACAGGGATGAACACTGAAGCTTTCTTT
TRBD2 TRBJ2-1 once TRBV7-9 CASSLAQGLAGGYNEQFF TGTGCCAGCAGCTTGGCCCAGGGACTAGCGGGAGGATACAATGAGCAGTTCTTC
. TRBJ2-7 . TRBV6-1 CASSENGRDEQYF TGTGCCAGCAGTGAAAACGGTCGGGACGAGCAGTACTTC
TRBD1 TRBJ2-1 . TRBV7-9 CASSPDRVAFGEQFF TGTGCCAGCAGCCCTGACAGGGTAGCGTTTGGTGAGCAGTTCTTC
TRBD1 TRBJ2-3 . TRBV25-1 CASGDSYSSTDTQYF TGTGCCAGCGGGGACAGTTACTCTAGCACAGATACGCAGTATTTT
. TRBJ1-5 few TRBV28 CASSLHVLANQPQHF TGTGCCAGCAGTTTACACGTTTTGGCCAATCAGCCCCAGCATTTT
. TRBJ1-2 . TRBV18 CASSPDSNYGYTF TGTGCCAGCTCACCGGACAGCAACTATGGCTACACCTTC
TRBD2 TRBJ2-1 once TRBV29-1 CSASLTSGSYNEQFF TGCAGCGCATCCCTAACTAGCGGATCCTACAATGAGCAGTTCTTC
TRBD1 TRBJ2-7 . TRBV18 CASSRTGSYEQYF TGTGCCAGCTCGAGGACAGGGAGTTACGAGCAGTACTTC
TRBD1 TRBJ1-2 . TRBV2 CAGQNRGSIYGYTF TGTGCCGGACAGAACAGGGGGAGTATCTATGGCTACACCTTC